This T cell receptor beta chain derives from a study of shared clonotypes between healthy human individuals. Study details: Each donor's CD4 naive and CD4 memory cells filled three plates apiece, CD8 naive two, and CD8 memory one. Whole-study results and caveats: The genetic and exposure-history diversity represented was limited by few donors.

Measured with immunoSEQ multiplex PCR; TCRdb has only the in-frame clones, and not every one. Of millions of clones listed, just over 90% were seen once; the top ten hold over 0.12%. In regard to this clone: Antigen: not known.

CDR1 is SGHDN and CDR2 is FVKESK in the germline V gene. The CDR3 extends over 15 amino acids. Trimming took off 7 bases at V and 1 base at J, with 16 bases between the two ends. The chain links TRBV14 to TRBJ2-5; possibly TRBD2 for D (6 bases). The sequence derives from a young man in good health. Sample: naive CD4+ T cells sorted from blood. Subset here: CD45RA+ positively selected. This CDR3 is CASTRDGGPQETQYF. As DNA, the CDR3 is TGTGCCAGCACCCGGGACGGAGGGCCCCAAGAGACCCAGTACTTC.